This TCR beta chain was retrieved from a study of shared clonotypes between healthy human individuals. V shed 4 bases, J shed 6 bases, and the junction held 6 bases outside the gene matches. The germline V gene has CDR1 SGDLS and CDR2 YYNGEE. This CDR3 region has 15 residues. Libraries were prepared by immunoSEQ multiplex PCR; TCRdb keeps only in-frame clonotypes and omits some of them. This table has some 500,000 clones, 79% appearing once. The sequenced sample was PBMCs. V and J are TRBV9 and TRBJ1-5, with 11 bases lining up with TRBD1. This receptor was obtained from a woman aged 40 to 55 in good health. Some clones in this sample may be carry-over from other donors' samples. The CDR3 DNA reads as TGTGCCAGCAGCCAGGGACAGGGGGGAGGTCAGCCCCAGCATTTT. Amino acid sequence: CASSQGQGGGQPQHF.